This TCR beta chain is from a study of vaccination effects on CD4 cells after COVID-19. For the study at large: The second dose preceded post-vaccine samples by a median of 72 days.

Only a few counts were recorded for this clone. Its target is unknown. Whole-study findings and limits: Among infection- and vaccine-induced clones, marked clonal contraction occurred late after vaccination. Convalescent patients in the study were few, and early post-infection timepoints were absent.

Before sequencing, viral peptide pools were used by the ViraFEST assay to expand antigen-specific CD4+ T cells. Researchers isolated CD4+ T cells once roughly nine days of culture had elapsed. Participants completed two doses of the BNT162b2 or mRNA-1273 vaccine. About 2 million PBMC per well received 10 IU/ml IL-2 and 8 to 10 ug/ml peptides in culture. CDR3 length equals 14 residues. Germline V gene sequence: CDR1 MNHEY, CDR2 SMNVEV (reference sequence). J was trimmed by 4 bases and V by 2 bases; bases with no gene match: 3. Profiled with immunoSEQ multiplex PCR; TCRdb holds only in-frame clones, not every one. The repertoire holds tens of thousands of clones, with roughly four fifths as singletons.

The chain carries TRBV27 and TRBJ2-7; TRBD2 agrees at 9 bases. The starting material was CD4+ T cells from PBMCs cultured with HCoV-NL63 spike peptides, obtained after COVID-19 vaccination. The clonotype comes from a human donor who received a COVID-19 vaccine. Some clones in this sample may be carry-over from other donors' samples. The CDR3: CASSLLLAGYEQYV. For the CDR3, the DNA is TGTGCCAGCAGTTTACTTCTAGCGGGGTACGAGCAGTACGTC.